These T cell receptor beta chains were read from a single sample in a study of Ad26.COV2.S vaccination and SARS-CoV-2 variants. Produced via immunoSEQ multiplex PCR; TCRdb's table is partial and in-frame only. The sample comprises around 340,000 clones, about 88% of which are singletons, and 5.5% to 7% rests with the top ten. This specimen consisted of peripheral blood, obtained in a trial of Ad26.COV2.S vaccine versus placebo. The receptors derive from a person between 18 and 60 years old who received the Ad26.COV2.S COVID-19 vaccine or a placebo. CDR3s include the opening cysteine and the closing phenylalanine or tryptophan. A D gene is named only where the DNA matches it firmly. The size of a clone is reported for some rows only, either as once, few or many, or as a class for expanded clones.

v_call	clone_size	d_call	j_call	cdr3_nt	cdr3_aa
TRBV25-1	NA	NA	TRBJ2-1	TGTGCCAGCAGTGAATACGAGGACACCTACAATGAGCAGTTCTTC	CASSEYEDTYNEQFF
TRBV7-3	NA	TRBD1	TRBJ2-3	TGTGCCAGCAGCTCAAGGGGACAGGGCACAGATACGCAGTATTTT	CASSSRGQGTDTQYF
TRBV6-2/TRBV6-3	NA	TRBD1	TRBJ1-5	TGTGCCAGCAGTTTCGCGATCGGACAGGGGAACAATCAGCCCCAGCATTTT	CASSFAIGQGNNQPQHF
TRBV20-1	once	TRBD2	TRBJ2-3	TGCAGTGCTAGTAGGACTAGCGGGAGTGCAGATACGCAGTATTTT	CSASRTSGSADTQYF
TRBV7-2	NA	NA	TRBJ2-2	TGTGCCAGCGGAAGGGTTTTGGACACCGGGGAGCTGTTTTTT	CASGRVLDTGELFF
TRBV9	NA	NA	TRBJ2-5	TGTGCCAGCAGCGTAGACCCCACAAGGGGGGCGGGAGAGACCCAGTACTTC	CASSVDPTRGAGETQYF
TRBV7-3	few	NA	TRBJ1-1	TGTGCCAGCAGCGCTCAGTTGAACACTGAAGCTTTCTTT	CASSAQLNTEAFF
TRBV6-5	NA	TRBD1	TRBJ1-2	TGTGCCAGCAGCCCCGGGACAGGGGCTTATGGCTACACCTTC	CASSPGTGAYGYTF
TRBV20-1	NA	NA	TRBJ2-7	TGCAGTGCTAGAGATGGGCTCGAGCAGTACTTC	CSARDGLEQYF
TRBV9	NA	NA	TRBJ2-5	TGTGCCAGCAGCGTAGCCCCTCAACGGGCGGGGGCCCAACTGGGAGAGACCCAGTACTTC	CASSVAPQRAGAQLGETQYF
TRBV30	NA	NA	TRBJ1-2	TGTGCCTGGAGGGGAACAGGGATGGACTATGGCTACACCTTC	CAWRGTGMDYGYTF
TRBV7-2	NA	NA	TRBJ2-7	TGTGCCAGCAGCTTAACGGGCTACGAGCAGTACTTC	CASSLTGYEQYF
TRBV5-1	NA	TRBD1	TRBJ1-5	TGCGCCAGCAGCTTGGATACAGGGGATCAGCCCCAGCATTTT	CASSLDTGDQPQHF
TRBV3-1/TRBV3-2	NA	NA	TRBJ1-2	TGTGCCAGCAGCCAAGGAGGGCGTAACTATGGCTACACCTTC	CASSQGGRNYGYTF
TRBV27	NA	TRBD2	TRBJ2-3	TGTGCCAGCACTCCCCTGGGGGGGTACCCAGATACGCAGTATTTT	CASTPLGGYPDTQYF
TRBV7-2	NA	NA	TRBJ1-1	TGTGCCAGCAGCTTAGAAGGGGGAACGGGGACTGAAGCTTTCTTT	CASSLEGGTGTEAFF
TRBV9	NA	NA	TRBJ1-1	TGTGCCAGCAGCGTAGAACAAGTAGGCACTGAAGCTTTCTTT	CASSVEQVGTEAFF
TRBV29-1	NA	NA	TRBJ2-2	TGCAGCGTTGGCGTCAGAAACACCGGGGAGCTGTTTTTT	CSVGVRNTGELFF
TRBV7-3	NA	NA	TRBJ1-1	TGTGCCAGCAGCTTAATAGGTGGGTCGGAAGCTTTCTTT	CASSLIGGSEAFF
TRBV19	few	TRBD1	TRBJ1-2	TGTGCCAGTACCGATGGACAGGGAGGGGGATATGGCTACACCTTC	CASTDGQGGGYGYTF
TRBV15	NA	NA	TRBJ1-1	TGTGCCACCAGCAGCCAGGGGAACACTGAAGCTTTCTTT	CATSSQGNTEAFF
TRBV24-1	NA	NA	TRBJ2-5	TGTGCCACCAGTGACCGACGGGCAGAGACCCAGTACTTC	CATSDRRAETQYF
TRBV6-4	NA	NA	TRBJ1-2	TGTGCCAGCCGGGGGGGCGGCGATGGCTACACCTTC	CASRGGGDGYTF
TRBV7-2	NA	TRBD2	TRBJ2-1	TGTGCCAGCAGCCCCGGGACTAGCGCGTACAATGAGCAGTTCTTC	CASSPGTSAYNEQFF
TRBV29-1	once	TRBD1	TRBJ2-7	TGCAGCGTGGGACAGGGCGGCTCCTACGAGCAGTACTTC	CSVGQGGSYEQYF
TRBV28	NA	NA	TRBJ1-1	TGTGCCAGCAGTTTACCAGGGGCAAGTTTTGGCACTGAAGCTTTCTTT	CASSLPGASFGTEAFF
TRBV30	NA	NA	TRBJ2-7	TGTGCCTGGAGTCCCCGCAGTTACGAGCAGTACTTC	CAWSPRSYEQYF
TRBV12-3/TRBV12-4	NA	TRBD1	TRBJ1-1	TGTGCCACCGGGACAGGGCTGTTGGAAGCTTTCTTT	CATGTGLLEAFF
TRBV14	NA	NA	TRBJ2-7	TGTGCCAGCAGCCTTGGGGGGCAGCAGTACTTC	CASSLGGQQYF
TRBV6-5	NA	NA	TRBJ1-4	TGTGCCAGCAGAGGAGAGCGGAATGAAAAACTGTTTTTT	CASRGERNEKLFF
TRBV19	NA	TRBD1	TRBJ1-3	TGTGCCAGCCGCGGGACAGCTGGAAACACCATATATTTT	CASRGTAGNTIYF
TRBV29-1	few	TRBD1	TRBJ1-5	TGCAGCGTTGTCGGGACAGGGAACAATCAGCCCCAGCATTTT	CSVVGTGNNQPQHF
TRBV6-2/TRBV6-3	NA	NA	TRBJ2-5	TGTGCCAGCAGCCCCGAGGGCGGGACCCAGTACTTC	CASSPEGGTQYF
TRBV9	NA	NA	TRBJ2-2	TGTGCCAGCAGCGTACGTTTTCCGGGCAGCAATACGAACACCGGGGAGCTGTTTTTT	CASSVRFPGSNTNTGELFF
TRBV5-4	NA	NA	TRBJ1-2	TGTGCCAGCAGCTTTTCCGGAGCTAACTATGGCTACACCTTC	CASSFSGANYGYTF
TRBV6-2/TRBV6-3	NA	NA	TRBJ1-6	TGTGCCAGCAGTTACTTAGCCAGACAGGTAAGCTCCTATAATTCACCCCTCCACTTT	CASSYLARQVSSYNSPLHF
TRBV29-1	NA	NA	TRBJ2-3	TGCAGCGTTGAGCTAGAAATAGATACGCAGTATTTT	CSVELEIDTQYF
TRBV27	NA	TRBD1	TRBJ2-2	TGTGCCAGCAGACCCGGGACAGGGACCGGGGAGCTGTTTTTT	CASRPGTGTGELFF
TRBV5-4	once	NA	TRBJ2-4	TGTGCCAGCAGCTTGGGTAGGGAAAGGGTAGCCAAAAACATTCAGTACTTC	CASSLGRERVAKNIQYF
TRBV19	NA	NA	TRBJ2-1	TGTGCCAGTAGTATACTAAATGAGCAGTTCTTC	CASSILNEQFF